What follows are 17 T cell receptor beta chains derived from one specimen sequenced in a study of cytomegalovirus exposure and HLA in healthy donors. PCR used 60 Vbeta primers and 13 Jbeta primers. Some clones are missing from TCRdb's copy, which holds only in-frame ones; the method was immunoSEQ multiplex PCR. The sample contains 65,000 to 75,000 clones, 65% to 75% of which appear only once. Sequencing input: PBMCs. These receptors were obtained from a woman aged 60-75 years in good health and CMV-seropositive.

The chain combines TRBV6-5 with TRBJ2-3; 9 bases are shared with TRBD2. This CDR3 comprises 15 residues. With 5 bases clipped from V and 2 bases from J, the junction kept 5 bases outside the gene matches. CDR1 is MNHEY, CDR2 SVGAGI, per germline. CDR3 nucleotide sequence: TGTGCCAGCAGTAGTAGCGGGAGTCCCACAGATACGCAGTATTTT. This encodes CASSSSGSPTDTQYF.

This chain connects TRBV7-2 to TRBJ1-3; TRBD1 might be the D (6 bases). V was shortened by 5 bases and J by 0 bases, with 14 bases between the two germline ends. Germline V gene sequence: CDR1 SGHTA, CDR2 FQGNSA. The CDR3 is 16 amino acids. The CDR3 protein is CASSETSGVSGNTIYF. The CDR3 DNA is TGTGCCAGCAGCGAGACCTCAGGGGTCTCTGGAAACACCATATATTTT. The entire variable domain, with the rest obtained from reference TRBV7-2 and TRBJ1-3, is as follows: GAGVSQSPSNKVTEKGKDVELRCDPISGHTALYWYRQSLGQGLEFLIYFQGNSAPDKSGLPSDRFSAERTGGSVSTLTIQRTQQEDSAVYLCASSETSGVSGNTIYFGEGSWLTVV.

The chain couples TRBV7-6 to TRBJ2-5; 12 bases fit TRBD2. This CDR3 spans 15 amino acids. The ends lost 10 bases at V and 2 bases at J; junction bases unmatched: 8. Germline loops: CDR1 SGHVS, CDR2 FNYEAQ. The CDR3 DNA reads as TGTGCCACAAAAGGACTAGCGGGGTCTCAAGAGACCCAGTACTTC. Protein product: CATKGLAGSQETQYF.

The chain links TRBV10-1 to TRBJ2-2, with D unresolved. Germline assignment: CDR1 WNHNN and CDR2 SYGVQD (reference sequence). The CDR3 spans 13 residues. V shed 5 bases and J shed 6 bases, with 10 bases lying between them. This chain's CDR3 is CASSYELAGELFF. CDR3 in DNA: TGCGCCAGCAGTTATGAGTTAGCCGGGGAGCTGTTTTTT.

The V gene is TRBV11-3, the J gene TRBJ1-4; D is perhaps TRBD1 (5 bases). In germline, CDR1 is SGHNT, CDR2 YENEEA. This CDR3 is built from 14 residues. Trimming removed 3 bases from V and 8 bases from J, with 13 bases in between. This CDR3 is CASSFSGNLEKLFF. CDR3 sequence (DNA): TGTGCCAGCAGCTTCTCAGGGAATTTGGAAAAACTGTTTTTT.

The CDR3 reads CASSQQSLNTEAFF. The CDR3 DNA reads TGTGCCAGTAGTCAACAGAGTCTGAACACTGAAGCTTTCTTT. This sequence joins TRBV19 and TRBJ1-1; D is ambiguous. CDR3 length: 14 amino acids. V was pared by 5 bases and J by 0 bases, with 10 bases between. Per germline, CDR1 LNHDA and CDR2 SQIVND (reference sequence). Looking up the rest from reference TRBV19 and TRBJ1-1 gives the full variable domain: DGGITQSPKYLFRKEGQNVTLSCEQNLNHDAMYWYRQDPGQGLRLIYYSQIVNDFQKGDIAEGYSVSREKKESFPLTVTSAQKNPTAFYLCASSQQSLNTEAFFGQGTRLTVV.

The DNA for the CDR3 is TGTGCCAGCTTTCTTGGGCAACTTACAGGGGGCGGGGAGCTGTTTTTT. This codes for CASFLGQLTGGGELFF. This rearrangement joins TRBV6-6 to TRBJ2-2, with 8 nucleotides matching TRBD1. From germline, CDR1 is MNHNY and CDR2 SVGAGI (reference sequence). The junction had 15 bases not matched to a gene; V was cut back by 8 bases and J by 7 bases. The CDR3 spans 16 residues.

The chain joins TRBV2 to TRBJ2-5; TRBD2 aligns across 14 bases. Germline CDR1 SNHLY, CDR2 FYNNEI. The CDR3 consists of 15 residues. J lost 5 bases, V lost 3 bases, and 2 bases had no gene match. For the CDR3, the DNA is TGTGCCAGCAGTGAGGGACTAGCGGGAGTGGAGACCCAGTACTTC. It yields the protein CASSEGLAGVETQYF.

The chain uses TRBV6-6 and TRBJ2-5, with a weak D call TRBD1 (6 bases). This CDR3 has 14 residues. Between the trimmed V and J ends, which lost 6 bases and 2 bases, there was a span of 13 bases. The germline gives CDR1 MNHNY, CDR2 SVGAGI (reference sequence). The CDR3 is CASRTGQIQETQYF. In DNA, the CDR3 is TGTGCCAGCAGAACCGGACAGATACAAGAGACCCAGTACTTC.

DNA for the CDR3: TGTGCCAGCTCACCAGGGACAGGGACCCAAGAGACCCAGTACTTC. This encodes CASSPGTGTQETQYF. The gene calls are TRBV18 and TRBJ2-5; 9 bases align to TRBD1. Germline loops: CDR1 KGHSH, CDR2 LQKENI. The CDR3 is 15 amino acids. Losses at the gene ends were 2 bases for V and 1 base for J; bases not matched to a gene: 2.

This chain links TRBV6-1 with TRBJ2-7; D not resolved. V was trimmed by 3 bases and J by 3 bases, leaving 9 bases between them. The CDR3 contains 13 residues. Looked up from germline, CDR1 is MNHNS and CDR2 is SASEGT. The CDR3 sequence is CASSDLPLYEQYF. CDR3 coding DNA: TGTGCCAGCAGTGACCTACCCCTCTACGAGCAGTACTTC.

This chain connects TRBV19 to TRBJ1-2; possible D gene TRBD1, 5 bases. Trimming shortened V by 3 bases and J by 4 bases, and 18 bases separated the two germline ends. CDR3 length: 16 amino acids. The germline V gene encodes CDR1 LNHDA and CDR2 SQIVND (reference sequence). The CDR3 here is CASSMVGQPRAYGYTF. CDR3 DNA: TGTGCCAGTAGTATGGTCGGACAACCTCGGGCCTATGGCTACACCTTC.

The chain couples TRBV21-1 to TRBJ2-1; TRBD1 is taken as the D call from the table, unchecked against the DNA. TRBV21-1 is a recognized pseudogene. The CDR3 has 16 residues. The CDR3 nucleotides read TGTGCCAGCAGCAAAGCTTGGGCAGGGGGATACAATGAGCAGTTCTTC. Translated, it gives CASSKAWAGGYNEQFF.

The chain recombines TRBV29-1 with TRBJ2-7; TRBD1 matches at 7 bases. Losses at the gene ends were 2 bases for V and 6 bases for J; bases not matched to a gene: 7. Germline CDR1 is SQVTM and CDR2 is ANQGSEA. There are 13 residues in the CDR3. The CDR3 sequence is CSVEPRQGGEQYF. CDR3 sequence (DNA): TGCAGCGTTGAACCACGACAGGGTGGCGAGCAGTACTTC.

The chain is built from TRBV6-1 and TRBJ1-2; no clear D. The CDR3 runs 11 residues. Germline CDR1 is MNHNS and CDR2 is SASEGT. V dropped 3 bases and J dropped 5 bases, with 4 bases sitting between them. The CDR3 sequence is CASSDFYGYTF. In nucleotides, the CDR3 is TGTGCCAGCAGTGACTTTTATGGCTACACCTTC.

Notes on this clone: A read error may account for a junction end that differs from germline. The chain links TRBV2 to TRBJ2-7; 10 nucleotides agree with TRBD2. The CDR3 is made up of 14 amino acids. Germline V gene sequence: CDR1 SNHLY, CDR2 FYNNEI. CDR3 in amino acids: CATINPGLAPLPHF. DNA for the CDR3: TGTGCCACCATAAACCCGGGACTAGCGCCACTGCCCCACTTC.

The chain employs TRBV5-8 and TRBJ1-4; 9 nucleotides align to TRBD1. V gave up 6 bases and J gave up 4 bases; unmatched junction bases: 7. The CDR3 is made up of 15 amino acids. The germline gives CDR1 SGHTS, CDR2 YDEGEE. The CDR3 here is CASTPTGGVNEKLFF. The CDR3 bases are TGTGCCAGCACCCCGACAGGGGGAGTTAATGAAAAACTGTTTTTT.